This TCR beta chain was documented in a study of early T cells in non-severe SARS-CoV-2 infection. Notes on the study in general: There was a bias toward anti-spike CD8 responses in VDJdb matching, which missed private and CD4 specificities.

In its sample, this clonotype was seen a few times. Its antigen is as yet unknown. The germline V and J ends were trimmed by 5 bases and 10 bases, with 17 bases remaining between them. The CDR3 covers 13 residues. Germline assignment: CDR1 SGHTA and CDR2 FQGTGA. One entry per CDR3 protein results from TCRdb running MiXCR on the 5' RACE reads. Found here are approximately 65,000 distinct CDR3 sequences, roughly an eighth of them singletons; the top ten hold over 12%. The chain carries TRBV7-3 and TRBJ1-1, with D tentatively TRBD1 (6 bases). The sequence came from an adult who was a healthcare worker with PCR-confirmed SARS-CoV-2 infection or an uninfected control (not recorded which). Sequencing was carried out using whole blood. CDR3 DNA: TGTGCCAGCAGCCCCACAACCGGAGGGGGAGCTTTCTTT. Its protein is CASSPTTGGGAFF. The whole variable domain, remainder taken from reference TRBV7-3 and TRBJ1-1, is GAGVSQTPSNKVTEKGKYVELRCDPISGHTALYWYRQSLGQGPEFLIYFQGTGAADDSGLPNDRFFAVRPEGSVSTLKIQRTERGDSAVYLCASSPTTGGGAFFGQGTRLTVV.